This TCR beta chain was identified during a study of blood T cell repertoires in COVID-19. Study background: PBMCs, B-cell-depleted T cells, or T cells were the source of the cDNA or gDNA that made up the material.

As originally analysed: Scientists estimated how many nucleated cells there were by amplifying reference gene primers. Libraries were prepared by immunoSEQ multiplex PCR; TCRdb keeps only in-frame clonotypes and omits some of them. The V and J calls and clone size were taken over from that table, and D and trimming were inferred from the DNA. The sample consists of under 150,000 clones, approximately 84% of them appearing once. Unmatched junction bases numbered 6, after V lost 2 bases and J lost 10 bases. Germline CDR1 SGHNT, CDR2 YYREEE (reference sequence). CDR3 length equals 15 residues. The sequence was obtained from a human donor in a cohort sampled during active COVID-19. The sample comprised peripheral blood. This sequence joins TRBV5-4 and TRBJ2-3, with 14 bases fitting TRBD2. CDR3 protein: CASSFPGTSGGAQYF. The CDR3 coding sequence is TGTGCCAGCAGCTTCCCCGGGACTAGCGGGGGCGCGCAGTATTTT.